This T cell receptor (beta chain) was profiled in a study of a mutant IDH1 vaccine in newly diagnosed glioma. Study-level information: The first vaccination came 4-6 weeks after radiotherapy alone, or with temozolomide cycles.

As regards this clone: What it binds is unknown.

Regarding time point: week 47, end of study. Doses of 300 ug of mutant IDH1 20-mer peptide were given with topical imiquimod. The astrocytomas were IDH1-mutant, ATRX-negative, and WHO grade 3 or 4. Generated by immunoSEQ multiplex PCR, the TCRdb table keeps only in-frame clones and is missing some. The table records tens of thousands of clones, roughly 61% of them present only once. Trimming at V came to 6 bases and at J to 1 base, leaving 3 bases not matched to a gene. The CDR3 contains 15 residues. Germline lookup yields CDR1 MNHNY and CDR2 SVGAGI (reference sequence). Specimen: peripheral blood mononuclear cells (PBMCs), collected from a glioma patient whose treatment included an IDH1 peptide vaccine. This sequence was found in a middle-aged man with glioma. Some clones in this sample may be carry-over from other donors' samples. The chain carries TRBV6-6 and TRBJ2-2, with 9 nucleotides matching TRBD1. The CDR3 here is CASRDRGRNTGELFF. The CDR3 nucleotides are TGTGCCAGCAGAGACAGGGGGAGGAACACCGGGGAGCTGTTTTTT.